A selection of T cell receptor beta chains follows, all from one sample in a study of blood T cell repertoires in COVID-19. Profiled with immunoSEQ multiplex PCR; TCRdb holds only in-frame clones, not every one. The sample has approximately 280,000 clones; roughly 88% are singletons. Material for sequencing was peripheral blood. These receptor sequences come from an older woman with acute or convalescent COVID-19. CDR3s include the opening cysteine and the closing phenylalanine or tryptophan. Fields, in order: J gene, V gene, CDR3 protein.

>TRBJ1-6|TRBV4-1
CASSQEGGRNSSPLHF
>TRBJ1-1|TRBV19
CASSIAPGWVTEAFF
>TRBJ1-2|TRBV21-1
CASSVEQGAPDGYTF
>TRBJ2-7|TRBV9
CASSLGRDGVQYF
>TRBJ2-5|TRBV4-1
CASSQDLKGGPQYF
>TRBJ2-7|TRBV5-1
CASSHQGSSYEQYF
>TRBJ1-2|TRBV14
CASSQGARYGYTF
>TRBJ2-5|TRBV11-2
CASSLDLGRGQETQYF
>TRBJ2-2|TRBV12-3/TRBV12-4
CASRLENGELFF
>TRBJ1-3|TRBV10-2
CASAGGNTIYF